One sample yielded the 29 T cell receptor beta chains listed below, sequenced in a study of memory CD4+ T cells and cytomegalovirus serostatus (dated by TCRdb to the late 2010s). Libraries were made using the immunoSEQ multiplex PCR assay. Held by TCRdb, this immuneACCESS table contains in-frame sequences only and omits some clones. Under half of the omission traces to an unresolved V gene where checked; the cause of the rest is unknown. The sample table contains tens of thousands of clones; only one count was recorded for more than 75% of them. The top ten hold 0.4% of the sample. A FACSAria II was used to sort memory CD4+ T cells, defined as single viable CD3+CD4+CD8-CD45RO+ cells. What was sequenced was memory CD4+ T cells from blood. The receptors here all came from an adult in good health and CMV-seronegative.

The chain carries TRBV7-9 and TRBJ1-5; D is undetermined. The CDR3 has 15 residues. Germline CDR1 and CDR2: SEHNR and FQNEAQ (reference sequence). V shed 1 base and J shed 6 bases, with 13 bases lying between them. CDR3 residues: CASSLGHSTGQPQHF. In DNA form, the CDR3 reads TGTGCCAGCAGCTTAGGTCACAGCACGGGTCAGCCCCAGCATTTT.

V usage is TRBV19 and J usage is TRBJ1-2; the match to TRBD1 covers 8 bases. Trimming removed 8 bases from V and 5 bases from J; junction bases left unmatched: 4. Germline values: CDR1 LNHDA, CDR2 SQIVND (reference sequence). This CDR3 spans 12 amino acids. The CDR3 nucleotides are TGTGCCAGTTCGGACAGGGTTTATGGCTACACCTTC. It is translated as CASSDRVYGYTF.

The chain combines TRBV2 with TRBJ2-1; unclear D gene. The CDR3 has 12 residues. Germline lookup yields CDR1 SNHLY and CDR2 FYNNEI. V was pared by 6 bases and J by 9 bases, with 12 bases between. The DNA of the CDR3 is TGTGCCAGCAGGGGTCGTGGAAGTGAGCAGTTCTTC. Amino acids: CASRGRGSEQFF.

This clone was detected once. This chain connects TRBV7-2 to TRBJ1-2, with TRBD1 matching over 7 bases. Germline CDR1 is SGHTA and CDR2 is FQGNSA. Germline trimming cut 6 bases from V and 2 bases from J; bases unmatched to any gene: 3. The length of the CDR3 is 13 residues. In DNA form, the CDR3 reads TGTGCCAGCAGGAGGACAGGCAACTATGGCTACACCTTC. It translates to CASRRTGNYGYTF.

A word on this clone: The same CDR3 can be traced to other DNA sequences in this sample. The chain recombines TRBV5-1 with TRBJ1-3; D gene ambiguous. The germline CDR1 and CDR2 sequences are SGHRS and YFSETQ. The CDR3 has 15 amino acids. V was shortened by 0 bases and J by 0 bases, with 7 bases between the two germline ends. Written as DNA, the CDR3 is TGCGCCAGCAGCTTGGACGGAAGCTCTGGAAACACCATATATTTT. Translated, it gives CASSLDGSSGNTIYF.

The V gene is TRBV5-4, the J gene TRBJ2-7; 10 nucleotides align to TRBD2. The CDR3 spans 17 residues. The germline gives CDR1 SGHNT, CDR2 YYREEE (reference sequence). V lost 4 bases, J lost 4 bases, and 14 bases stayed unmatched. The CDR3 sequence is CASSPRGSGGAQYEQYF. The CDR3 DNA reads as TGTGCCAGCAGCCCTCGGGGGAGCGGGGGGGCGCAATACGAGCAGTACTTC.

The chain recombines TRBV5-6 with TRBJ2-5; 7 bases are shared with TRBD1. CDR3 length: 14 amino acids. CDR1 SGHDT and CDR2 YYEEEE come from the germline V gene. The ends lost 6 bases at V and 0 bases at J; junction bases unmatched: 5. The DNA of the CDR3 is TGTGCCAGCAACCTGGGACAGTACCAAGAGACCCAGTACTTC. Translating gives CASNLGQYQETQYF.

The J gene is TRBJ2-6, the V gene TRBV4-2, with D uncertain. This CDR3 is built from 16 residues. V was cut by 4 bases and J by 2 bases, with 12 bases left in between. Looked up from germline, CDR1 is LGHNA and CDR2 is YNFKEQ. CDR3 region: CASSRQDTTGANVLTF. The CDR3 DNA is TGTGCCAGCAGCCGGCAGGATACCACTGGGGCCAACGTCCTGACTTTC.

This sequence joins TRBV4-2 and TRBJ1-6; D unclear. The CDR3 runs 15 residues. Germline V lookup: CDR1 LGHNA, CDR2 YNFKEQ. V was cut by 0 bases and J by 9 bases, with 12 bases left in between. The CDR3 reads CASSQDHGGSSPLHF. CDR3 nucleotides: TGTGCCAGCAGCCAAGATCATGGTGGGAGTTCACCCCTCCACTTT.

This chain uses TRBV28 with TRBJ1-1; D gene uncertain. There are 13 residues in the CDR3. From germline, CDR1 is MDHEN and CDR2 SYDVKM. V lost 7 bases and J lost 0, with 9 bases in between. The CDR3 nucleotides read TGTGCCAGCATCTTAGGAGTGAACACTGAAGCTTTCTTT. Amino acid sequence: CASILGVNTEAFF.

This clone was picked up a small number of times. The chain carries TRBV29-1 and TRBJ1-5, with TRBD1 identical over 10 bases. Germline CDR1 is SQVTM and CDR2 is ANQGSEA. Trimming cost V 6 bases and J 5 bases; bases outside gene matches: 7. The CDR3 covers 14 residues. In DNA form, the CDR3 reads TGCAGCGTCGCTACCGGGACAGGGGATCAGCCCCAGCATTTT. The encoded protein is CSVATGTGDQPQHF.

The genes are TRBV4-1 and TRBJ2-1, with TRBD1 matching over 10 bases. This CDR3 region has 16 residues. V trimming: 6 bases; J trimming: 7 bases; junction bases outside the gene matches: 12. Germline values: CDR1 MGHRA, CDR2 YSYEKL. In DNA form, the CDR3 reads TGCGCCAGCAGGCCCCCGGGACAGGGGAGAGAGAATGAGCAGTTCTTC. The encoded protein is CASRPPGQGRENEQFF.

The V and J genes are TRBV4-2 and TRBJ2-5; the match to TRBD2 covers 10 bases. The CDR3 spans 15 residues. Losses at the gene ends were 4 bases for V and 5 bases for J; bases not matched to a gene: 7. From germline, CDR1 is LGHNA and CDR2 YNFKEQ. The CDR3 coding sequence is TGTGCCAGCAGCCCGTTAGCGGGGGGATGGGAGACCCAGTACTTC. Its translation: CASSPLAGGWETQYF.

CDR3 bases: TGTGCCATCAGTGATCAAGGACAGGCGATCTACGAGCAGTACTTC. This gives the protein CAISDQGQAIYEQYF. The chain uses TRBV10-3 and TRBJ2-7, with 7 positions matching TRBD1. There are 15 residues in the CDR3. The germline gives CDR1 ENHRY, CDR2 SYGVKD. J gave up 3 bases and V 3 bases, and 8 bases lay outside the gene matches.

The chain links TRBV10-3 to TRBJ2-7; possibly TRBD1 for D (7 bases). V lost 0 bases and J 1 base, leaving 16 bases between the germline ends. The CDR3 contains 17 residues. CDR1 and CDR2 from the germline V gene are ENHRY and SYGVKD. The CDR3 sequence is CAISESIVQGGSYEQYF. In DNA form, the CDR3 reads TGTGCCATCAGTGAGTCGATCGTGCAGGGGGGATCCTACGAGCAGTACTTC.

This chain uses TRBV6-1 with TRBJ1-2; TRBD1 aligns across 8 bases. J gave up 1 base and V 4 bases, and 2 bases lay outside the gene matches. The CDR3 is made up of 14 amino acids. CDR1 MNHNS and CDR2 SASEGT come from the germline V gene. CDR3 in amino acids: CASSGGQGNYGYTF. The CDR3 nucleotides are TGTGCCAGCAGTGGAGGACAGGGTAACTATGGCTACACCTTC.

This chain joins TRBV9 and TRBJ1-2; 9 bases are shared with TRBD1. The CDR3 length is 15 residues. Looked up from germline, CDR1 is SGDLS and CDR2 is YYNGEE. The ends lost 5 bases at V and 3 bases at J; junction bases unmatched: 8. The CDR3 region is CASRDGQGRDYGYTF. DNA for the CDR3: TGTGCCAGCAGGGACGGACAGGGGAGGGACTATGGCTACACCTTC.

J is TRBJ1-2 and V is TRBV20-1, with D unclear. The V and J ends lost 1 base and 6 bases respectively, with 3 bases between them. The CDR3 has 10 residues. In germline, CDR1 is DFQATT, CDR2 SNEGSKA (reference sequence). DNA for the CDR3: TGCAGTGCTAGAGGGAATGGCTACACCTTC. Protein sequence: CSARGNGYTF.

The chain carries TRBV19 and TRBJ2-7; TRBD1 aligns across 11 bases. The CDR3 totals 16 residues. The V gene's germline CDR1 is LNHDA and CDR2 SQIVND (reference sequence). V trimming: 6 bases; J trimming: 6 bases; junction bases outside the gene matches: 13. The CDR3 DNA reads TGTGCCAGTAGCCCGAGAGGACAGGGGGCGATAAGCGAGCAGTACTTC. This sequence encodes CASSPRGQGAISEQYF.

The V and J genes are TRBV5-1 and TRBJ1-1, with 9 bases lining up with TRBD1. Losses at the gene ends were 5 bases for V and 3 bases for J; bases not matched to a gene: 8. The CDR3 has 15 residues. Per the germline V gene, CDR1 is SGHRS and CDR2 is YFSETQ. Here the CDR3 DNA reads TGCGCCAGCAGGGACAACGACAGGGGGTACACTGAAGCTTTCTTT. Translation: CASRDNDRGYTEAFF.

CDR3 sequence (DNA): TGTGCCAGCGGGAAAATCAGGGAAGAAAAACTGTTTTTT. Its translation: CASGKIREEKLFF. This rearrangement joins TRBV2 to TRBJ1-4, with TRBD1 as a possible D gene (5 bases). V lost 8 bases to trimming and J lost 8 bases, with 15 bases between them. Germline CDR1 is SNHLY and CDR2 is FYNNEI. The CDR3 loop spans 13 amino acids.

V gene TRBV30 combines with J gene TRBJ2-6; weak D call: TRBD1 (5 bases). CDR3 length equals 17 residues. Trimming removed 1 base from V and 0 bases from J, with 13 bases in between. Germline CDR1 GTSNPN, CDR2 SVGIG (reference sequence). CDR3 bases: TGTGCCTGGAGTGAAAGGAGACAGCTCTCTGGGGCCAACGTCCTGACTTTC. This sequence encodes CAWSERRQLSGANVLTF.

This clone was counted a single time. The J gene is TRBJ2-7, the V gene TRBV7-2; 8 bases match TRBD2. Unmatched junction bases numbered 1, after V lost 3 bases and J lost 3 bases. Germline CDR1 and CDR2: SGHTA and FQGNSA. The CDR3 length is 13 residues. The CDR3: CASSLSGGYEQYF. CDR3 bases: TGTGCCAGCAGCTTGAGCGGGGGCTACGAGCAGTACTTC.

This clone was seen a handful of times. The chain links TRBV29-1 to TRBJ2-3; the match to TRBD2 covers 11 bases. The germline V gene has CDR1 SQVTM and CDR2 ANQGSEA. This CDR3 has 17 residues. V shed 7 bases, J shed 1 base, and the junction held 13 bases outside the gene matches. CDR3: CSAQAVSGGGGTDTQYF. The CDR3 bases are TGCAGCGCCCAAGCTGTTAGCGGGGGGGGAGGCACAGATACGCAGTATTTT.

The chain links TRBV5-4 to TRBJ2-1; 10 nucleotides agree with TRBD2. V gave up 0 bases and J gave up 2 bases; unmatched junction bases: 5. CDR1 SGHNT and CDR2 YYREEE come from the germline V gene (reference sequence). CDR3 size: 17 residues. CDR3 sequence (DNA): TGTGCCAGCAGCTTGGCGCCTAGCGGGGGAACCTACAATGAGCAGTTCTTC. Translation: CASSLAPSGGTYNEQFF.

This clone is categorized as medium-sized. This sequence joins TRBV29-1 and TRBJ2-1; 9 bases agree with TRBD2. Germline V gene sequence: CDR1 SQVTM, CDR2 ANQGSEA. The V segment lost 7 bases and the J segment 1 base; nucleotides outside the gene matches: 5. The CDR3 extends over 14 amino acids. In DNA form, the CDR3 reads TGCAGCGCCTTAGCGGGAGCTTCCTACAATGAGCAGTTCTTC. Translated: CSALAGASYNEQFF.

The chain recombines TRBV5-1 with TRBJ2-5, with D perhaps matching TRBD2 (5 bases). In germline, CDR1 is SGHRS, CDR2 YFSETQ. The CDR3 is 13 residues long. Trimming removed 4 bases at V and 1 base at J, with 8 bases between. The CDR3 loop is CASSPGSQETQYF. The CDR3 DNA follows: TGCGCCAGCAGCCCGGGATCCCAAGAGACCCAGTACTTC.

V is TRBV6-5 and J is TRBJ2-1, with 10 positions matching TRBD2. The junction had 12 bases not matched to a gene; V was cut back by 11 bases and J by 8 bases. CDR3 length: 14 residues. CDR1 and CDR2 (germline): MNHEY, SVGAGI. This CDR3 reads CAVASGGKKHEQFF. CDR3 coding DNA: TGTGCCGTCGCTAGCGGGGGCAAGAAGCATGAGCAGTTCTTC.

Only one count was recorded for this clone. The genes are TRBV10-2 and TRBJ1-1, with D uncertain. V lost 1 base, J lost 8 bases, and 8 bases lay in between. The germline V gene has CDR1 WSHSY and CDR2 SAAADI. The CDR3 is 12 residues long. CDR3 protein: CASSELSAEAFF. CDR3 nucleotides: TGCGCCAGCAGTGAGTTGTCCGCCGAAGCTTTCTTT.